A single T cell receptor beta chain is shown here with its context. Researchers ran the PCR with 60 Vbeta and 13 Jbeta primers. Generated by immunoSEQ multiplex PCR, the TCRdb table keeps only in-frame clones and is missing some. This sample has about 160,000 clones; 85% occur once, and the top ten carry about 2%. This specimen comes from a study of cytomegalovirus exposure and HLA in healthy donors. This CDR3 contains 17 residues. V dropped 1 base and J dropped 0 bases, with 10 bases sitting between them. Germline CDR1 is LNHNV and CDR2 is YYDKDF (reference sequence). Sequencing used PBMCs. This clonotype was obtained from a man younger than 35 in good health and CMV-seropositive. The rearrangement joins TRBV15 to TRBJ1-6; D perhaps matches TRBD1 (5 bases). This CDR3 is CATSRVQTDSYNSPLHF. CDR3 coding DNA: TGTGCCACCAGCAGAGTTCAGACAGACTCCTATAATTCACCCCTCCACTTT.